The clone carrying this TCR beta chain was counted at least ten times. Its antigen is unidentified. The data originate from a study of CD8 T cells in ankylosing spondylitis. The CDR3 contains 18 residues. J gave up 9 bases and V 0 bases, and 12 bases lay outside the gene matches. Germline CDR1 is SGHVS and CDR2 is FQNEAQ. Study observations and caveats: The study identified a TCR beta motif of roughly eight highly homologous variants that appeared characteristic of ankylosing spondylitis blood.

TCR beta libraries were made by quantitative 5'-RACE with molecular barcodes. TCRdb itself ran the 5' RACE reads through MiXCR, one entry per CDR3 protein. The sample yields approximately 260,000 distinct CDR3 sequences, 8% to 9.5% seen once. The clonotype comes from a male donor with ankylosing spondylitis or in good health (not recorded which). This chain joins TRBV7-8 and TRBJ2-3, with 13 bases matching TRBD2. The sample taken for sequencing was blood, either unsorted or a sorted T cell fraction (not recorded which). The CDR3 protein is CASSLAFGLAGASTTQYF. The CDR3 coding sequence is TGTGCCAGCAGCTTAGCATTCGGACTAGCGGGAGCCTCAACGACGCAGTATTTT.